The text below deals with one TCR beta chain. Germline-derived CDR1 and CDR2 are ENHRY and SYGVKD. V lost 0 bases to trimming and J lost 8 bases, with 8 bases between them. The CDR3 has 13 amino acids. Plating of some 200,000 CFSE-labeled responder cells was done together with some 200,000 irradiated, violet-dye-labeled stimulator cells. The sample belongs to a study of graft-versus-host responses after intestinal transplantation. Using immunoSEQ multiplex PCR, the repertoire was profiled, and TCRdb retains in-frame clones only, with some absent. Here the sample spans about 12,000 clones, about 30% being singletons.

The source is a human patient who received an intestinal transplant. The specimen comprised alloreactive CD8+ T cells from a mixed lymphocyte reaction culture, sampled before intestinal transplant. Subset of the sample: CFSE-low proliferating T cells sorted from roughly 6-day pre-transplant mixed lymphocyte reaction (GvH or HvG direction). J is TRBJ2-1 and V is TRBV10-3; unclear D gene. CDR3 protein: CAISESPSDEQFF. CDR3 DNA: TGTGCCATCAGTGAGTCACCCTCGGATGAGCAGTTCTTC.